Below are 24 T cell receptor beta chains sequenced from a single sample in a study of blood T cells in healthy people across ages. A sample-barcoded 5' primer and a J-beta primer mix were used in a second PCR of roughly 6 to 12 cycles. One entry per CDR3 protein results from TCRdb running MiXCR on the 5' RACE reads. This table has about 1.6 million distinct CDR3 sequences, roughly 32% appearing once. The sequenced material came from blood. The receptors were sampled from a woman in her 30s in good health.

The chain links TRBV27 to TRBJ2-5; TRBD2 is a possible D gene (6 bases). The V end lost 6 bases, the J end lost 2 bases, and 16 bases lay between the germline ends. The CDR3 is 15 residues long. Germline assignment: CDR1 MNHEY and CDR2 SMNVEV (reference sequence). DNA for the CDR3: TGTGCCAGCAGCCACCGGGTAGCGGCTCAAGAGACCCAGTACTTC. This encodes CASSHRVAAQETQYF.

This clonotype was seen more than once but under ten times. The V call is TRBV4-1, the J call TRBJ2-1; TRBD2 matches 8 bases. V was clipped by 4 bases and J by 4 bases; unmatched bases: 3. Germline assignment: CDR1 MGHRA and CDR2 YSYEKL. The CDR3 covers 14 residues. The CDR3 DNA sequence: TGCGCCAGCAGCCTGGGACTAGAATACAATGAGCAGTTCTTC. It is translated as CASSLGLEYNEQFF.

The rearrangement joins TRBV6-5 to TRBJ2-5, with TRBD2 identical over 16 bases. CDR3 length: 16 amino acids. Germline CDR1 and CDR2: MNHEY and SVGAGI. With V trimmed by 0 bases and J by 11 bases, 6 bases remained unmatched. CDR3 bases: TGTGCCAGCAGTTACTCTTCCGGGACTAGCGGGGGGGAACAGTACTTC. This gives the protein CASSYSSGTSGGEQYF.

Ten or more counts support this clonotype. Germline is not matched at one junction end, which may reflect a read error. This chain joins TRBV12-3 or TRBV12-4 and TRBJ2-1; D not resolved. There are 12 residues in the CDR3. The CDR3 sequence is CATSRSYNEQFF. The CDR3 DNA is TGTGCCACCAGTAGGTCCTACAATGAGCAGTTCTTC.

This clonotype appeared a few times. This chain connects TRBV29-1 to TRBJ1-2; 8 bases are a match to TRBD1. Per the germline V gene, CDR1 is SQVTM and CDR2 is ANQGSEA. CDR3 size: 16 residues. V shed 0 bases and J 4 bases; nucleotides not matched to a gene: 10. CDR3 sequence (DNA): TGCAGCGTTGAAGATCGCGGACAGGGAAAAGGCTATGGCTACACCTTC. Translating it yields CSVEDRGQGKGYGYTF.

For this clonotype: The junction differs from germline at one of its ends, possibly a read error. The rearrangement joins TRBV6-1 to TRBJ1-2, with a tentative D call TRBD1 (5 bases). Germline CDR1 is MNHNS and CDR2 is SASEGT. The CDR3 consists of 14 residues. The CDR3 DNA reads TGTGCCACCCGAAAGGCAGGGACCAACTATGGCCACACCTTC. This gives the protein CATRKAGTNYGHTF.

With respect to this clonotype: Relative to the germline gene, one junction end is altered; a read error may explain this. V and J are TRBV9 and TRBJ2-5; 9 bases are shared with TRBD1. The assigned J gene may be wrong: the sequence end matches TRBJ2-7 better. Germline lookup yields CDR1 SGDLS and CDR2 YYNGEE. The CDR3 runs to 15 residues. CDR3 sequence reads: CASSVEGTGRGEQYF. The CDR3 DNA reads TGTGCCAGCAGTGTAGAAGGGACAGGGCGAGGCGAGCAGTACTTC.

On this clonotype: A read error is possible here, since a much larger clone lies one base away. The J gene is TRBJ2-5, the V gene TRBV5-5; a possible D gene is TRBD1 (6 bases). The J call is doubtful: the DNA matches TRBJ2-7 better. CDR1 SGHKS and CDR2 YYEKEE come from the germline V gene (reference sequence). CDR3 length equals 15 residues. CDR3 nucleotide sequence: TGTGCCCGCAGCTTGCGGCCAGGGGCGACCTACGAGCAGTACTTC. Protein product: CARSLRPGATYEQYF.

The CDR3 nucleotides are TGCAGCCCTCCGGGACTAGTGGGAGGCGATACGCAGTATTTT. Protein: CSPPGLVGGDTQYF. The rearrangement joins TRBV20-1 to TRBJ2-3, with 8 nucleotides matching TRBD2. The germline CDR1 and CDR2 sequences are DFQATT and SNEGSKA (reference sequence). This CDR3 contains 14 residues.

This clonotype is a singleton in its sample. This rearrangement joins TRBV6-1 to TRBJ2-5; 8 bases are shared with TRBD2. Germline CDR1 reads MNHNS; CDR2 reads SASEGT. This CDR3 is 14 amino acids long. Trimming at V came to 7 bases and at J to 5 bases, leaving 9 bases not matched to a gene. The DNA for the CDR3 is TGTGCCAGCACCAGAGACAGACTAGCGGAGACCCAGTACTTC. Translation: CASTRDRLAETQYF.

Notes on this clonotype: With a much larger clone just one base away, this may be a read error. The CDR3 is CAISEDLANQEAQYF. CDR3 DNA sequence: TGTGCCATCAGTGAAGACCTAGCCAACCAAGAGGCCCAGTACTTC. The rearrangement links TRBV10-3 to TRBJ2-5, with D possibly matching TRBD2 (5 bases). The length of the CDR3 is 15 residues. Germline CDR1 reads ENHRY; CDR2 reads SYGVKD.

This chain joins TRBV20-1 and TRBJ2-3, with TRBD1 matching 10 bases. From germline, CDR1 is DFQATT and CDR2 SNEGSKA (reference sequence). This CDR3 is built from 12 residues. CDR3 amino acids: CSRDRGTDTQYF. CDR3 in DNA: TGCAGCCGGGACAGGGGAACAGATACGCAGTATTTT.

A remark on this clonotype: One end of the junction does not line up with germline, which may come from a read error. The chain links TRBV7-9 to TRBJ2-1; TRBD2 is a possible D gene (6 bases). Germline loops: CDR1 SEHNR, CDR2 FQNEAQ (reference sequence). There are 18 residues in the CDR3. Here the CDR3 reads CAAGTSIAGNEPYYEQFF. CDR3 nucleotides: TGTGCCGCGGGAACATCAATCGCGGGGAATGAGCCCTACTATGAGCAGTTCTTC.

The rearrangement joins TRBV29-1 to TRBJ1-2; 7 bases are shared with TRBD1. Losses at the gene ends were 6 bases for V and 8 bases for J; bases not matched to a gene: 9. This CDR3 comprises 12 residues. Germline V gives CDR1 SQVTM, CDR2 ANQGSEA. CDR3 loop: CSVHTGVGGYTF. The CDR3 nucleotides read TGCAGCGTGCATACAGGGGTTGGCGGCTACACCTTC.

The chain has TRBV28 and TRBJ2-3; TRBD2 is a possible D gene (6 bases). The CDR3 is 16 residues long. Germline V gene data show CDR1 as MDHEN and CDR2 as SYDVKM. Trimming took off 1 base at V and 0 bases at J, with 11 bases between the two ends. CDR3 amino acids: CASSLFPSESTDTQYF. DNA of the CDR3: TGTGCCAGCAGTTTATTCCCTAGCGAAAGCACAGATACGCAGTATTTT. The full variable domain, rest sourced from reference TRBV28 and TRBJ2-3, is DVKVTQSSRYLVKRTGEKVFLECVQDMDHENMFWYRQDPGLGLRLIYFSYDVKMKEKGDIPEGYSVSREKKERFSLILESASTNQTSMYLCASSLFPSESTDTQYFGPGTRLTVL.

V gene TRBV20-1 combines with J gene TRBJ1-2; tentative D call: TRBD1 (5 bases). This CDR3 comprises 14 residues. Germline-derived CDR1 and CDR2 are DFQATT and SNEGSKA (reference sequence). V lost 3 bases and J lost 5, with 16 bases in between. The DNA for the CDR3 is TGCAGTGCTAGGTCGGACGGGGCTACATATGGCTACACCTTC. It is translated as CSARSDGATYGYTF.

This clonotype appeared many times. This chain joins TRBV27 and TRBJ2-1, with a possible D match to TRBD1 (6 bases). In germline, CDR1 is MNHEY, CDR2 SMNVEV (reference sequence). V was shortened by 6 bases and J by 4 bases, with 7 bases between the two germline ends. The CDR3 loop spans 12 amino acids. The CDR3 reads CASRTGYNEQFF. The CDR3 coding sequence is TGTGCCAGCAGGACAGGTTACAATGAGCAGTTCTTC.

V usage is TRBV4-1 and J usage is TRBJ2-1; 13 positions match TRBD2. The germline CDR1 and CDR2 sequences are MGHRA and YSYEKL. This CDR3 spans 15 amino acids. The V and J ends lost 4 bases and 8 bases, in that order; junction bases with no gene match: 5. The CDR3 DNA sequence: TGCGCCAGCAGCCGACTAGCGGGGGGCGGCCATGAGCAGTTCTTC. Encoded protein: CASSRLAGGGHEQFF.

J is TRBJ1-1 and V is TRBV7-2; D ambiguous. The CDR3 sequence is 15 residues long. V was shortened by 0 bases and J by 7 bases, with 15 bases between the two germline ends. The V gene's germline CDR1 is SGHTA and CDR2 FQGNSA. The CDR3 spells CASSLALMLPVEAFF. The CDR3 DNA reads as TGTGCCAGCAGCTTAGCGCTTATGTTGCCCGTTGAAGCTTTCTTT. The full variable domain, rest sourced from reference TRBV7-2 and TRBJ1-1, is GAGVSQSPSNKVTEKGKDVELRCDPISGHTALYWYRQSLGQGLEFLIYFQGNSAPDKSGLPSDRFSAERTGGSVSTLTIQRTQQEDSAVYLCASSLALMLPVEAFFGQGTRLTVV.

V and J are TRBV20-1 and TRBJ2-7; 10 bases map to TRBD2. The junction had 9 bases not matched to a gene; V was cut back by 5 bases and J by 2 bases. The CDR3 is made up of 15 amino acids. CDR1 and CDR2 from the germline V gene are DFQATT and SNEGSKA (reference sequence). CDR3 bases: TGCAGTGCTCCACCCATAGCGGGAGGCCCCTACGAGCAGTACTTC. Its translation: CSAPPIAGGPYEQYF.

About this clonotype itself: The CDR3 ends on some other residue instead of the conserved phenylalanine or tryptophan, so this is likely a read error. The genes are TRBV5-6 and TRBJ2-1; D remains unclear. The ends were cut back, 1 base at V and 4 bases at J, with 6 bases in the middle. Germline V gene lookup returns CDR1 SGHDT and CDR2 YYEEEE. CDR3 length: 13 residues. CDR3 amino acids: CASSLPLYNEQFC. In DNA form, the CDR3 reads TGTGCCAGCAGCTTGCCTCTATACAATGAGCAGTTCTGC.

V is TRBV28 and J is TRBJ2-7; D uncertain. This CDR3 region has 12 residues. Germline-derived CDR1 and CDR2 are MDHEN and SYDVKM. V was shortened by 1 base and J by 3 bases, with 4 bases between the two germline ends. The CDR3 coding sequence is TGTGCCAGCAGTTTATATTTCTACGAGCAGTACTTC. It translates to CASSLYFYEQYF.

V and J are TRBV28 and TRBJ2-7; D uncertain. CDR1 and CDR2 from the germline V gene are MDHEN and SYDVKM. The CDR3 extends over 13 amino acids. V lost 5 bases to trimming and J lost 5 bases, with 13 bases between them. The chain's CDR3 is CASSVLDPHEQYF. CDR3 sequence (DNA): TGTGCCAGCAGTGTACTCGATCCCCACGAGCAGTACTTC.

This clonotype was recorded once. It may be a read error: a sequence one base away is much more abundant. This chain links TRBV29-1 with TRBJ1-1; tentative D call: TRBD1 (6 bases). The germline gives CDR1 SQVTM, CDR2 ANQGSEA. V shed 7 bases and J shed 1 base, with 16 bases lying between them. The CDR3 extends over 14 amino acids. CDR3 coding DNA: TGCAGCGCTTTAAGGCAGGGGAAGAACACTGAAGCTTTCTTT. This sequence encodes CSALRQGKNTEAFF.